The 8 T cell receptor beta chains presented below share a single source sample, sequenced in a study of blood T cell repertoires in COVID-19. Assay: immunoSEQ multiplex PCR; the TCRdb copy retains only in-frame clones and omits some. This sample has 200,000 to 250,000 clones, with about 89% found just once. The material sequenced was peripheral blood. The receptors stem from a man aged 55 to 70 who had recovered from COVID-19.

The V call is TRBV7-2, the J call TRBJ1-2; D call uncertain. Per the germline V gene, CDR1 is SGHTA and CDR2 is FQGNSA. The CDR3 has 13 amino acids. The V and J ends lost 3 bases and 4 bases respectively, with 9 bases between them. The CDR3 loop reads CASSFPGPYGYTF. The CDR3 DNA reads as TGTGCCAGCAGCTTCCCTGGGCCCTATGGCTACACCTTC.

The CDR3 DNA reads TGTGCCAGCAGCGTCGGGACAGCGGGCTGGTACTTC. Residues: CASSVGTAGWYF. V gene TRBV7-8 combines with J gene TRBJ2-7, with D maybe TRBD1 (7 bases). Germline V CDR1 and CDR2: SGHVS, FQNEAQ. CDR3 length equals 12 residues. V lost 5 bases, J lost 12 bases, and 17 bases lay in between.

V is TRBV27 and J is TRBJ2-7; 8 nucleotides line up with TRBD1. Germline V lookup: CDR1 MNHEY, CDR2 SMNVEV (reference sequence). V was clipped by 4 bases and J by 0 bases; unmatched bases: 8. This CDR3 contains 16 residues. DNA for the CDR3: TGTGCCAGCAGTTCGTATAGGACAGGGCGCTCCTACGAGCAGTACTTC. Protein product: CASSSYRTGRSYEQYF.

The chain recombines TRBV28 with TRBJ1-6, with 12 nucleotides matching TRBD1. The CDR3 contains 15 residues. The germline gives CDR1 MDHEN, CDR2 SYDVKM. V shed 5 bases and J 10 bases; nucleotides not matched to a gene: 6. This CDR3 is CASSQGTGGWSPLHF. The CDR3 DNA is TGTGCCAGCAGTCAAGGGACAGGGGGCTGGTCACCCCTCCACTTT.

V and J are TRBV3-1 (or the pseudogene TRBV3-2) and TRBJ1-3; D ambiguous. V was clipped by 2 bases and J by 4 bases, with 18 bases between them. Germline CDR1 reads LGHDT; CDR2 reads YNNKEL (reference sequence). The CDR3 spans 17 residues. Here the CDR3 DNA reads TGTGCCAGCAGCCAAACGCGGACTTCGCTGTCCGGAAACACCATATATTTT. Its protein product is CASSQTRTSLSGNTIYF.

V gene TRBV6-6 combines with J gene TRBJ2-1; 11 nucleotides line up with TRBD2. CDR1 and CDR2 (germline): MNHNY, SVGAGI (reference sequence). V lost 7 bases to trimming and J lost 3 bases; unmatched junction nucleotides: 5. This CDR3 is 15 amino acids long. The CDR3 DNA reads as TGTGCCAGCACTCCGGGACTAGCGGTCTACAATGAGCAGTTCTTC. This sequence encodes CASTPGLAVYNEQFF.

This clone was counted a single time. The chain uses TRBV19 and TRBJ1-4, with 9 bases that match TRBD1. Germline V CDR1 and CDR2: LNHDA, SQIVND (reference sequence). Trimming took 5 bases from V and 0 from J; bases not matched to a gene: 13. The CDR3 totals 19 residues. The CDR3 protein is CASSPQGQGRGPTNEKLFF. In DNA, the CDR3 is TGTGCCAGTAGTCCACAGGGACAGGGAAGGGGACCAACTAATGAAAAACTGTTTTTT. The whole variable domain, remainder taken from reference TRBV19 and TRBJ1-4, is DGGITQSPKYLFRKEGQNVTLSCEQNLNHDAMYWYRQDPGQGLRLIYYSQIVNDFQKGDIAEGYSVSREKKESFPLTVTSAQKNPTAFYLCASSPQGQGRGPTNEKLFFGSGTQLSVL.

The chain joins TRBV4-1 to TRBJ2-7, with 7 bases lining up with TRBD1. Trimming at V came to 1 base and at J to 2 bases, leaving 8 bases not matched to a gene. The CDR3 sequence is 16 residues long. Germline V gene data show CDR1 as MGHRA and CDR2 as YSYEKL. The CDR3 region is CASSQALDRAPYEQYF. The CDR3 DNA reads as TGCGCCAGCAGCCAAGCCCTCGACAGGGCCCCCTACGAGCAGTACTTC.